This T cell receptor beta chain derives from a study of blood T cell repertoires in COVID-19 (TCRdb year 2020). Describing the broader study: The collaborator samples originated in the United States, Italy and Spain and spanned the acute and convalescent phases of COVID-19. Deeply sampled blood TCRbeta repertoires from subjects exposed to, actively infected with, or recovered from COVID-19 were included in the dataset. The prospective study material was composed of cDNA or gDNA derived from T cells, B-cell-depleted T cells, or PBMCs. Sample metadata almost always included a de-identified subject ID, COVID-19 status, age in years and sex. Where available, HLA class I and class II types were taken from metadata supplied by the sample provider and were not determined by assay-based typing. The repertoires were made available in a free public database intended to serve as a resource for research on the immune response to SARS-CoV-2. Samples were obtained from the ongoing ImmuneRACE study (first 160 participants) and from over 1,000 subjects provided by 6 global collaborators.

A note on this clone: It lacks a known antigen. No qualities accompany the bases; no much larger clone lies one base away.

The collaborating institutions used their own protocols to collect whole blood in K2EDTA tubes. For TCRbeta analysis, collaborators shipped samples as frozen whole blood, isolated PBMCs, or DNA extracted from either of those sample types. TCRbeta CDR3 regions were amplified from genomic DNA by means of the immunoSEQ Assay, a bias-controlled multiplex PCR. In the paper's pipeline: Within the assay, amplification of reference gene primers was used to estimate how many nucleated cells each sample contained. Sequence reads were collapsed and filtered to measure the absolute abundance of every unique TCRbeta CDR3 rearrangement. Productive Simpson clonality was computed per sample as the square root of Simpson's diversity index over productive rearrangements. TCRdb stores this immuneACCESS table with in-frame sequences only. Part of the clones is absent; in the studies checked, under half of the shortfall reflects unresolved V genes, and no reason is known for the rest. V and J calls and clone size come straight from that table; D and trimming were deduced from the DNA. The sample data list about 150,000 clones, and roughly 80% of these were observed just once. Jointly, the top ten make up 3.7% of the sample.

Paper-wide results and their limitations: The amount of clinical and demographic metadata varied by source and participant and was provided uncurated.

The junction carries 10 bases between V and J, which are trimmed by 8 bases and 2 bases respectively. Reading the germline V gene (reference sequence) gives CDR1 MNHEY and CDR2 SMNVEV. The CDR3, from cysteine to phenylalanine, totals 14 residues. Only the CDR3 part of the read is kept: 42 bases, read in frame from the first base. The sequenced material came from peripheral blood. This TCR derives from a woman older than 75 with acute or convalescent COVID-19. The V gene is TRBV27 and the J gene is TRBJ2-6; the D gene is unclear. CDR3 loop: CASGLPPGANVLTF. Here is the DNA: TGTGCCAGCGGGCTGCCCCCTGGGGCCAACGTCCTGACTTTC.